The rows below give T cell receptor beta chains drawn from one sample of a study of OX40 agonist ivuxolimab in advanced cancers. Profiled with immunoSEQ multiplex PCR; TCRdb holds only in-frame clones, not every one. Among around 65,000 clones listed, around 90% were seen once. The specimen was CD4+ or CD8+ T cells sorted from blood, collected in a trial of the OX40 agonist ivuxolimab. These receptors all come from an adult with an advanced solid tumor such as melanoma, head and neck, liver or kidney cancer. Each CDR3 is given with its conserved first and last residue. The D gene is left open where the match is weak. Size is omitted from some rows. Given values are once, few, many or a class for expanded clones.

CDR3nt: TGTGCCTGGACTCCCCTAGGGGATCGAGCTTTCTTT
CDR3aa: CAWTPLGDRAFF
abundance: .
d_gene: .
j_gene: TRBJ1-1
v_gene: TRBV30

CDR3nt: TGTGCCAGCAGCCAAGTAGCGGGGGGACCCGCGAAGACCCAGTACTTC
CDR3aa: CASSQVAGGPAKTQYF
abundance: .
d_gene: TRBD2
j_gene: TRBJ2-5
v_gene: TRBV11-2

CDR3nt: TGCGCCAGCAGCCAATTAGCGGGAACCACAGATACGCAGTATTTT
CDR3aa: CASSQLAGTTDTQYF
abundance: .
d_gene: TRBD2
j_gene: TRBJ2-3
v_gene: TRBV4-3

CDR3nt: TGTGCCAGCAGCTTCGCTGGTTCGTCCTACGAGCAGTACTTC
CDR3aa: CASSFAGSSYEQYF
abundance: once
d_gene: .
j_gene: TRBJ2-7
v_gene: TRBV11-2

CDR3nt: TGTGCCAGCAGGAGAGATCTAGGGGGAAATCCCGGGGAGCTGTTTTTT
CDR3aa: CASRRDLGGNPGELFF
abundance: .
d_gene: .
j_gene: TRBJ2-2
v_gene: TRBV9

CDR3nt: TGCGCCAGCAGCCAGGATAGGGGCACCTACCCTAATCAGCCCCAGCATTTT
CDR3aa: CASSQDRGTYPNQPQHF
abundance: .
d_gene: .
j_gene: TRBJ1-5
v_gene: TRBV4-1

CDR3nt: TGTGCCAGCTCTTCGACCTCCACGGGGACTGAAGCTTTCTTT
CDR3aa: CASSSTSTGTEAFF
abundance: .
d_gene: .
j_gene: TRBJ1-1
v_gene: TRBV6-1

CDR3nt: TGTGCCAGCAGTGGGGGGATCAAAGAGACCCAGTACTTC
CDR3aa: CASSGGIKETQYF
abundance: .
d_gene: .
j_gene: TRBJ2-5
v_gene: TRBV11-2

CDR3nt: TGTGCCAGTGTAGACAGGACCGTCAATCAGCCCCAGCATTTT
CDR3aa: CASVDRTVNQPQHF
abundance: .
d_gene: .
j_gene: TRBJ1-5
v_gene: TRBV19

CDR3nt: TGTGCCAGCAGTTTATTAGCTGTTAGACCCTACGAGCAGTACTTC
CDR3aa: CASSLLAVRPYEQYF
abundance: .
d_gene: .
j_gene: TRBJ2-7
v_gene: TRBV28

CDR3nt: TGTGCCAGTAGCGATGCGGGGGGGACGGAGACCCAGTACTTC
CDR3aa: CASSDAGGTETQYF
abundance: once
d_gene: TRBD2
j_gene: TRBJ2-5
v_gene: TRBV19

CDR3nt: TGTGCCAGCAGCTTAGTTACAGGGGGAGGGAAAAGGGGCGAGCAGTACTTC
CDR3aa: CASSLVTGGGKRGEQYF
abundance: .
d_gene: .
j_gene: TRBJ2-7
v_gene: TRBV7-2

CDR3nt: TGCGCCAGCAGTCCGACCTCTGGGGCCAACGTCCTGACTTTC
CDR3aa: CASSPTSGANVLTF
abundance: .
d_gene: .
j_gene: TRBJ2-6
v_gene: TRBV5-1

CDR3nt: TGTGCCAGTAGCCCGGCCTTTAGTGGGGAGACCCAGTACTTC
CDR3aa: CASSPAFSGETQYF
abundance: .
d_gene: .
j_gene: TRBJ2-5
v_gene: TRBV19

CDR3nt: TGTGCCAGCAGCCAACCAGAAAACTATGGCTACACCTTC
CDR3aa: CASSQPENYGYTF
abundance: .
d_gene: .
j_gene: TRBJ1-2
v_gene: TRBV7-2

CDR3nt: TGCGCCAGCAGCTTGACAGGGGTGGGGAGAAACACCATATATTTT
CDR3aa: CASSLTGVGRNTIYF
abundance: .
d_gene: TRBD1
j_gene: TRBJ1-3
v_gene: TRBV5-1

CDR3nt: TGCGCCAGCAGCCAAGAATTGACAGGGTTCTTGTCTCAGCCCCAGCATTTT
CDR3aa: CASSQELTGFLSQPQHF
abundance: .
d_gene: TRBD1
j_gene: TRBJ1-5
v_gene: TRBV4-1

CDR3nt: TGTGCCAGCAGCGTAACTAGCGGGGGGGTCGAGCAGTTCTTC
CDR3aa: CASSVTSGGVEQFF
abundance: .
d_gene: TRBD2
j_gene: TRBJ2-1
v_gene: TRBV9

CDR3nt: TGTGCCAGCAGCTTAGTGGGACAGGGGGCGCGGGAGCAGTACTTC
CDR3aa: CASSLVGQGAREQYF
abundance: .
d_gene: TRBD1
j_gene: TRBJ2-7
v_gene: TRBV7-9

CDR3nt: TGTGCCAGCGAATCCCCCCGGGACAAGAACACTGAAGCTTTCTTT
CDR3aa: CASESPRDKNTEAFF
abundance: .
d_gene: .
j_gene: TRBJ1-1
v_gene: TRBV28

CDR3nt: TGTGCCAGCAGTTTGCAAACCCCGGTCGAGCAGTACTTC
CDR3aa: CASSLQTPVEQYF
abundance: .
d_gene: .
j_gene: TRBJ2-7
v_gene: TRBV28

CDR3nt: TGTGCCAGTAGTGTGGGGACTAGCGGGAGCGACAATGAGCAGTTCTTC
CDR3aa: CASSVGTSGSDNEQFF
abundance: .
d_gene: TRBD2
j_gene: TRBJ2-1
v_gene: TRBV19

CDR3nt: TGTGCCAGCAGTTTAAGGTTTGGGAGCGGAGATAGTACTGAAGCTTTCTTT
CDR3aa: CASSLRFGSGDSTEAFF
abundance: .
d_gene: .
j_gene: TRBJ1-1
v_gene: TRBV28

CDR3nt: TGTGCCAGCAGCTTGATTCAGGGGGCCCCCACTGATACGCAGTATTTT
CDR3aa: CASSLIQGAPTDTQYF
abundance: .
d_gene: TRBD1
j_gene: TRBJ2-3
v_gene: TRBV5-4

CDR3nt: TGTGCCAGCAGGGTGGGACCGTCTAGCACAGATACGCAGTATTTT
CDR3aa: CASRVGPSSTDTQYF
abundance: .
d_gene: .
j_gene: TRBJ2-3
v_gene: TRBV6-5

CDR3nt: TGTGCCAGCACCGTGAACACTGAAGCTTTCTTT
CDR3aa: CASTVNTEAFF
abundance: .
d_gene: .
j_gene: TRBJ1-1
v_gene: TRBV28

CDR3nt: TGTGCCAGCAGCCAAGAATTGGGGACTAGCTACGAGCAGTACTTC
CDR3aa: CASSQELGTSYEQYF
abundance: once
d_gene: TRBD2
j_gene: TRBJ2-7
v_gene: TRBV4-2

CDR3nt: TGCGCCAGCAGCCAAGGAACATTTCTAAGCTCTGGGGCCAACGTCCTGACTTTC
CDR3aa: CASSQGTFLSSGANVLTF
abundance: .
d_gene: .
j_gene: TRBJ2-6
v_gene: TRBV4-1

CDR3nt: TGTGCCAGCACCATACAGGGGTCCCTGAACACTGAAGCTTTCTTT
CDR3aa: CASTIQGSLNTEAFF
abundance: .
d_gene: TRBD1
j_gene: TRBJ1-1
v_gene: TRBV2

CDR3nt: TGTGCCAGCAGTCCTTCAATACGACTAGCTCCTTGGGCAGATACGCAGTATTTT
CDR3aa: CASSPSIRLAPWADTQYF
abundance: .
d_gene: TRBD2
j_gene: TRBJ2-3
v_gene: TRBV28

CDR3nt: TGTGCCAGCAGCCCAACAGGGGCCACGGATGAGCAGTTCTTC
CDR3aa: CASSPTGATDEQFF
abundance: .
d_gene: TRBD1
j_gene: TRBJ2-1
v_gene: TRBV11-3

CDR3nt: TGTGCCAGCAGCTTAGAAGGGGCTGGCTACACCTTC
CDR3aa: CASSLEGAGYTF
abundance: .
d_gene: .
j_gene: TRBJ1-2
v_gene: TRBV7-6

CDR3nt: TGTGCCAGCAGTAATAGACGGGCTTACGAGCAGTACTTC
CDR3aa: CASSNRRAYEQYF
abundance: .
d_gene: .
j_gene: TRBJ2-7
v_gene: TRBV27